This T cell receptor beta chain was sequenced in a study of shared clonotypes between healthy human individuals. Assay execution proceeded at the deep level. Produced via immunoSEQ multiplex PCR; TCRdb's table is partial and in-frame only. The repertoire holds about 480,000 clones, with about 80% as singletons. Healthy adults negative for HIV, lacking recent acute infections or vaccinations, served as donors. This TCR derives from a woman aged 40-49 years in good health. Some clones in this sample may be carry-over from other donors' samples. The material sequenced was PBMCs.

As DNA, the CDR3 is TGTGCCAGCAGCCCCGGACAGACCGCTTTCACAGATACGCAGTATTTT. It is translated as CASSPGQTAFTDTQYF. The chain employs TRBV7-3 and TRBJ2-3; the D gene is possibly TRBD1 (6 bases). Germline assignment: CDR1 SGHTA and CDR2 FQGTGA. The CDR3 spans 16 residues. The germline V and J ends were trimmed by 5 bases and 2 bases, with 17 bases remaining between them.